The clone carrying this TCR beta chain has only one observation. This CDR3 is built from 12 residues. Trimming removed 6 bases at V and 8 bases at J, with 13 bases between. This record comes from a study of blood T cell repertoires in COVID-19. Across the whole study: Acute and convalescent COVID-19 specimens originated in the United States, Italy and Spain. Sources were T cells, B-cell-depleted T cells, or PBMCs; the material itself was cDNA or gDNA.

Per the authors' pipeline: Amplification of reference gene primers was used by the study to estimate nucleated cell counts. Produced via immunoSEQ multiplex PCR; TCRdb's table is partial and in-frame only. D and trimming were read from the DNA, whereas the V and J calls and clone size are those reported in that table. The table includes around 140,000 clones, over 85% detected once. This TCR derives from a human donor in a cohort sampled during active COVID-19. The chain joins TRBV12-3 or TRBV12-4 to TRBJ1-1; D gene unclear. The source material was peripheral blood. CDR3 nucleotide sequence: TGTGCCAGCAGGGAAAGCGGGCTAGAAGCTTTCTTT. It is translated as CASRESGLEAFF.